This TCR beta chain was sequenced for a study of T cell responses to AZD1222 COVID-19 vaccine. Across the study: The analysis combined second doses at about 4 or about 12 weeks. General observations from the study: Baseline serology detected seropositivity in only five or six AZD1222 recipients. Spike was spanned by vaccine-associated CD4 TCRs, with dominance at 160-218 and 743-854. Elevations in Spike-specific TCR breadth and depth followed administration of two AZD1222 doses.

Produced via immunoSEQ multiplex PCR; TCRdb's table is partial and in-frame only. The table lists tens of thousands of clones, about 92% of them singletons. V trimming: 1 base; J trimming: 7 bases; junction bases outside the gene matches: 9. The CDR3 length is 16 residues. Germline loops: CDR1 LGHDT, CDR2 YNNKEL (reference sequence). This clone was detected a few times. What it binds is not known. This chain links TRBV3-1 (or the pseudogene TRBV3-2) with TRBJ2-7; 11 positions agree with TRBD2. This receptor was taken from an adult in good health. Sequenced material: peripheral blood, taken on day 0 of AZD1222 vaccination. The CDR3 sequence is CASSQGLAGGAREQYF. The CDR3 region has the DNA TGTGCCAGCAGCCAAGGTCTAGCGGGAGGAGCGAGGGAGCAGTACTTC.